This T cell receptor (beta chain) stems from a study of T cell responses to AZD1222 COVID-19 vaccine. The V gene lost 4 bases and the J gene lost 5 bases, with 12 bases spanning the gap. CDR1 and CDR2 from the germline V gene are SGHRS and YFSETQ. CDR3 length equals 14 residues. The assay was immunoSEQ multiplex PCR, and TCRdb's table has in-frame clones only and misses some. The sample lists approximately 130,000 clones; roughly 90% were seen once. The receptor was derived from an adult who received the AZD1222 COVID-19 vaccine. The material was peripheral blood, obtained 28 days after the second AZD1222 dose. The chain has TRBV5-1 and TRBJ2-2; D might be TRBD2 (6 bases). CDR3 sequence (DNA): TGCGCCAGCAGCCAACTAAGCGGGACCGGGGAGCTGTTTTTT. Residues: CASSQLSGTGELFF.